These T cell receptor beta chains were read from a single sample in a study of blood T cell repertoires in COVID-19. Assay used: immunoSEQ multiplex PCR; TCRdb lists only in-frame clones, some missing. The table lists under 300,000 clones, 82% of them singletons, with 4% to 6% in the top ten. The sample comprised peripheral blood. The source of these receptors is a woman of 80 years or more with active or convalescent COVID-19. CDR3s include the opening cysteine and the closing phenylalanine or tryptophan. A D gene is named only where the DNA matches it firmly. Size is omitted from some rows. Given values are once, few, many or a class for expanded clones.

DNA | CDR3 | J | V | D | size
TGTGCCAGCAGCGTAGGGCAGGTTCTTAATGAAAAACTGTTTTTT | CASSVGQVLNEKLFF | TRBJ1-4 | TRBV9 | - | -
TGTGCCAGTACCCTCCAGGGGGTAAGTGGCTACACCTTC | CASTLQGVSGYTF | TRBJ1-2 | TRBV6-6 | TRBD1 | -
TGTGCCAGTGGCTTTGCCGGCCGGGGCACAGATACGCAGTATTTT | CASGFAGRGTDTQYF | TRBJ2-3 | TRBV28 | - | once
TGTGCCAGCAGCCTCGGACGGGACTCCTACGAGCAGTACTTC | CASSLGRDSYEQYF | TRBJ2-7 | TRBV3-1/TRBV3-2 | - | -
TGCGCCAGCAGTTACAGGGACCAGAACACCGGGGAGCTGTTTTTT | CASSYRDQNTGELFF | TRBJ2-2 | TRBV5-1 | - | -
TGTGCCAGTAGTATGTTGTCGGGAAACCTCTTAGGGTATGGCTACACCTTC | CASSMLSGNLLGYGYTF | TRBJ1-2 | TRBV19 | - | -
TGTGCCAGCAGCTCGCCCCGGCGGGGTGGGAATGAGCAGTTCTTC | CASSSPRRGGNEQFF | TRBJ2-1 | TRBV5-8 | - | -
TGTGCCAGCAGCGGGGCTAGCGGGGTGGGAGAGACCCAGTACTTC | CASSGASGVGETQYF | TRBJ2-5 | TRBV9 | TRBD2 | few
TGTGCCAGTTTCACCTGGGACAGGGGGAGAAACACCATATATTTT | CASFTWDRGRNTIYF | TRBJ1-3 | TRBV3-1/TRBV3-2 | TRBD1 | once
TGCAGCGTTTCAGTTGCAACTAATGAAAAACTGTTTTTT | CSVSVATNEKLFF | TRBJ1-4 | TRBV29-1 | - | -